The present T cell receptor beta chain was sequenced within a study of shared clonotypes between healthy human individuals. Study findings and constraints: It was the few donors that limited the genetic and exposure-history diversity represented. Among donors, sharing of clonotypes was expected to be affected by sequencing depth.

In regard to this clone: Its antigen remains unknown.

Adult Caucasians living in Nashville, Tennessee made up all of the donors. CD4+ cells underwent separation, giving CD45RA+ naive and CD45RA-negative memory subsets. TCRdb keeps only in-frame clones here, not all; method: immunoSEQ multiplex PCR. This table holds some 1.4 million clones, around 97% found once. CDR1 SQVTM and CDR2 ANQGSEA come from the germline V gene. The length of the CDR3 is 11 residues. V lost 4 bases and J 2 bases, leaving 6 bases between the germline ends. The sequenced material came from naive CD4+ T cells sorted from blood. Subset noted: CD45RA+ positively selected. V usage is TRBV29-1 and J usage is TRBJ2-7; D gene unclear. This clonotype was sampled from a man aged 30 to 39 in good health. CDR3 sequence: CSVVTTYEQYF. In DNA, the CDR3 is TGCAGCGTTGTAACTACCTACGAGCAGTACTTC.